These 9 T cell receptor beta chains originate from one sample sequenced in a study of T cell responses to AZD1222 COVID-19 vaccine. The assay was immunoSEQ multiplex PCR, and TCRdb's table has in-frame clones only and misses some. The sample contains about 110,000 clones, 90% of which appear only once. The sequencing used peripheral blood, collected 28 days after the second AZD1222 dose. Source of these receptors: an adult who received the AZD1222 COVID-19 vaccine.

The chain has TRBV3-1 (or the pseudogene TRBV3-2) and TRBJ1-1; D uncertain. The V and J ends lost 3 bases and 2 bases respectively, with 10 bases between them. The CDR3 length is 14 residues. Germline V CDR1 and CDR2: LGHDT, YNNKEL (reference sequence). In nucleotides, the CDR3 is TGTGCCAGCAGCCACGGGTTCGGTAACACTGAAGCTTTCTTT. Translation: CASSHGFGNTEAFF.

This chain connects TRBV6-4 to TRBJ1-1; D not resolved. Germline assignment: CDR1 MRHNA and CDR2 SNTAGT. Trimming cost V 9 bases and J 1 base, with 12 bases left between them. The CDR3 loop spans 13 amino acids. The CDR3 DNA reads TGTGCCAGGCTAAACTGGCGGAACACTGAAGCTTTCTTT. Protein product: CARLNWRNTEAFF.

This clone occurred once. This chain connects TRBV5-6 to TRBJ2-5; D ambiguous. The CDR3 is 14 residues long. Germline CDR1 SGHDT, CDR2 YYEEEE. V lost 0 bases and J lost 5, with 11 bases in between. In DNA form, the CDR3 reads TGTGCCAGCAGCTTGGGAGAGCCTGCTGAGACCCAGTACTTC. Translated, it gives CASSLGEPAETQYF.

The CDR3 loop is CASSYSAGGNSYEQYF. CDR3 nucleotides: TGTGCCAGCAGTTACTCGGCGGGGGGCAACTCCTACGAGCAGTACTTC. The chain has TRBV6-5 and TRBJ2-7; 8 nucleotides agree with TRBD2. The CDR3 runs to 16 residues. V was pared by 0 bases and J by 0 bases, with 4 bases of the junction left unmatched. CDR1 is MNHEY, CDR2 SVGAGI, per germline.

The chain joins TRBV5-4 to TRBJ1-2; TRBD1 agrees at 7 bases. Germline trimming cut 3 bases from V and 7 bases from J; bases unmatched to any gene: 12. Germline values: CDR1 SGHNT, CDR2 YYREEE (reference sequence). This CDR3 is 15 amino acids long. CDR3 bases: TGTGCCAGCAGCTCCGTGGGACAGATACTAGGTGGCTACACCTTC. Translating it yields CASSSVGQILGGYTF. The full variable domain, its missing parts supplied by reference TRBV5-4 and TRBJ1-2, is ETGVTQSPTHLIKTRGQQVTLRCSSQSGHNTVSWYQQALGQGPQFIFQYYREEENGRGNFPPRFSGLQFPNYSSELNVNALELDDSALYLCASSSVGQILGGYTFGSGTRLTVV.

This chain links TRBV7-3 with TRBJ2-3, with TRBD2 matching 9 bases. V was clipped by 5 bases and J by 2 bases; unmatched bases: 5. This CDR3 has 15 amino acids. CDR1 SGHTA and CDR2 FQGTGA come from the germline V gene. This CDR3 is CASSPRGGSTDTQYF. In DNA form, the CDR3 reads TGTGCCAGCAGCCCGCGGGGGGGATCCACAGATACGCAGTATTTT.

The chain carries TRBV19 and TRBJ2-7; D unclear. CDR1 LNHDA and CDR2 SQIVND come from the germline V gene (reference sequence). The CDR3 contains 14 residues. Trimming took 1 base from V and 2 from J, leaving 9 bases between them. CDR3 in amino acids: CASSIGPLPYEQYF. The DNA for the CDR3 is TGTGCCAGTAGTATAGGACCGCTTCCCTACGAGCAGTACTTC.

J is TRBJ2-1 and V is TRBV6-1; 11 positions agree with TRBD2. The germline V gene has CDR1 MNHNS and CDR2 SASEGT. The V gene end was trimmed by 4 bases and the J gene end by 9 bases; junction bases not matched to a gene: 11. The CDR3 is made up of 16 amino acids. The CDR3 bases are TGTGCCAGCAGTGCAAGATCTAGCGGGGGGTTGGGTGAGCAGTTCTTC. Translated: CASSARSSGGLGEQFF.

V usage is TRBV7-9 and J usage is TRBJ1-3; D uncertain. There are 16 residues in the CDR3. V was trimmed by 3 bases and J by 1 base, leaving 13 bases between them. Germline CDR1 SEHNR, CDR2 FQNEAQ (reference sequence). The CDR3 here is CASSFFGERSGNTIYF. CDR3 sequence (DNA): TGTGCCAGCAGCTTTTTCGGCGAAAGATCTGGAAACACCATATATTTT.